The TCR beta chain under discussion was sequenced for a study of T cells after yellow fever vaccination. Trimming left V 3 bases short and J 2 bases short, with 14 bases between. Germline CDR1 and CDR2: LNHDA and SQIVND (reference sequence). The CDR3 runs 17 residues. Via MiXCR, TCRdb re-called the 5' RACE reads, giving one row per CDR3 protein. The sample lists about 300,000 distinct CDR3 sequences, 8.5% to 10% occurring once. This chain uses TRBV19 with TRBJ2-6; weak D call: TRBD1 (5 bases). Sequencing was performed on CD4+ T cells sorted from PBMCs, taken 5 days after the yellow fever booster vaccination. This clonotype originated in a man between 18 and 35 years old who received the YFV17D yellow fever vaccine. The CDR3 is CASSIRVGYTGANVLTF. The CDR3, as DNA: TGTGCCAGTAGTATCAGGGTCGGCTACACTGGGGCCAACGTCCTGACTTTC.